The rows below give T cell receptor beta chains drawn from one sample of a study of blood T cell repertoires in COVID-19. Method: immunoSEQ multiplex PCR; TCRdb's copy keeps in-frame clones and lacks some. There are more than 300,000 clones in the sample; approximately 90% occur only once, and less than 6% lies in the top ten. The sample was PBMCs or T cells enriched from blood (not recorded which). The source of these receptors is a young woman who had recovered from COVID-19. Both conserved end residues are part of each CDR3. The D gene is left open where the match is weak. The size field is filled for only some rows; it gives once, few, many or a size class.

>NA|TRBJ2-1|TRBV2|NA
CASSVIVQMRQFF
TGTGCCAGCAGTGTTATTGTCCAAATGCGGCAGTTCTTC
>NA|TRBJ2-2|TRBV12-5|NA
CATQNTGELFF
TGTGCTACCCAGAACACCGGGGAGCTGTTTTTT
>NA|TRBJ2-7|TRBV6-5|TRBD2
CASSLTSGAHYEQYF
TGTGCCAGCAGCCTGACTAGCGGGGCGCATTACGAGCAGTACTTC
>NA|TRBJ1-1|TRBV19|NA
CASSLLQGLLMVNTEAFF
TGTGCCAGTAGTTTACTACAGGGCCTTTTAATGGTAAACACTGAAGCTTTCTTT
>once|TRBJ1-6|TRBV6-2/TRBV6-3|NA
CASSYTRVQPLHF
TGTGCCAGCAGTTACACTAGGGTTCAACCCCTCCACTTT
>NA|TRBJ1-1|TRBV19|TRBD1
CASSIPGGTNTEAFF
TGTGCCAGTAGTATCCCAGGGGGGACGAACACTGAAGCTTTCTTT
>NA|TRBJ1-6|TRBV30|NA
CACSPAGAGSPLHF
TGTGCCTGTTCCCCGGCAGGGGCCGGGTCACCCCTCCACTTT
>NA|TRBJ1-1|TRBV28|NA
CASRPSGSPMNTEAFF
TGTGCCAGCAGACCCTCCGGGAGCCCCATGAACACTGAAGCTTTCTTT
>NA|TRBJ1-5|TRBV7-6|NA
CASSTGTPYSNQPQHF
TGTGCCAGCAGCACCGGGACACCATATAGCAATCAGCCCCAGCATTTT
>NA|TRBJ1-6|TRBV5-1|NA
CASSLEQGGSPLHF
TGCGCCAGCAGCTTGGAGCAGGGTGGCTCACCCCTCCACTTT
>NA|TRBJ1-1|TRBV10-3|TRBD1
CAISQDRGTEAFF
TGTGCCATCAGCCAGGACAGGGGCACTGAAGCTTTCTTT
>NA|TRBJ1-1|TRBV7-2|TRBD1
CASSPQQGMNTEAFF
TGTGCCAGCAGCCCACAACAGGGGATGAACACTGAAGCTTTCTTT
>NA|TRBJ1-5|TRBV20-1|NA
CSASPGGFQPQHF
TGCAGTGCCAGTCCGGGGGGCTTTCAGCCCCAGCATTTT
>NA|TRBJ2-7|TRBV11-2|TRBD1
CASSRGGQHSYEQYF
TGTGCCAGCAGCCGAGGGGGACAGCACTCCTACGAGCAGTACTTC
>NA|TRBJ2-7|TRBV4-1|NA
CASSQDGLYEQYF
TGCGCCAGCAGCCAAGATGGACTCTACGAGCAGTACTTC
>NA|TRBJ2-7|TRBV4-1|NA
CASSQGGDGLLGYEQYF
TGCGCCAGCAGCCAAGGGGGGGACGGGTTGTTAGGTTACGAGCAGTACTTC
>NA|TRBJ1-1|TRBV29-1|NA
CSGRGSAEAFF
TGCAGCGGAAGGGGGAGCGCTGAAGCTTTCTTT
>NA|TRBJ1-5|TRBV19|NA
CASSIGVRQPQHF
TGTGCCAGTAGTATCGGGGTTAGGCAGCCCCAGCATTTT
>NA|TRBJ1-1|TRBV6-5|NA
CASGAREGTEAFF
TGTGCCAGCGGGGCGAGGGAGGGCACTGAAGCTTTCTTT
>NA|TRBJ1-2|TRBV5-1|NA
CASSLDPPGSGGYTF
TGCGCCAGCAGCTTGGACCCCCCAGGGTCGGGCGGCTACACCTTC
>NA|TRBJ1-2|TRBV5-1|TRBD1
CASSPSQGAGGYTF
TGCGCCAGCAGCCCGTCACAGGGGGCTGGGGGCTACACCTTC
>NA|TRBJ1-5|TRBV18|TRBD1
CASSPIQGTPQHF
TGTGCCAGCTCACCGATACAGGGGACTCCCCAGCATTTT
>NA|TRBJ1-5|TRBV19|NA
CASNDRYSNQPQHF
TGTGCCAGTAACGACAGGTATAGCAATCAGCCCCAGCATTTT
>NA|TRBJ2-7|TRBV7-7|NA
CASSLEGGEQYF
TGTGCTAGCAGCTTAGAAGGGGGCGAGCAGTACTTC
>NA|TRBJ1-2|TRBV7-9|NA
CASSLAQGYGYTF
TGTGCCAGCAGCTTAGCCCAGGGGTATGGCTACACCTTC
>NA|TRBJ2-3|TRBV7-9|TRBD2
CASSSRTSEAQYF
TGTGCCAGCAGCTCCCGGACTAGCGAAGCGCAGTATTTT
>NA|TRBJ2-2|TRBV15|TRBD2
CATSRDYGGSNTGELFF
TGTGCCACCAGCAGAGATTACGGCGGGAGCAACACCGGGGAGCTGTTTTTT
>NA|TRBJ1-2|TRBV6-5|NA
CASSSLSGNYGYTF
TGTGCCAGCAGTTCCCTCTCAGGGAACTATGGCTACACCTTC
>NA|TRBJ2-3|TRBV7-3|NA
CASSRRTLADTQYF
TGTGCCAGCAGCCGAAGGACTCTCGCGGATACGCAGTATTTT
>NA|TRBJ2-2|TRBV4-1|TRBD1
CASSQPSDRADTGELFF
TGCGCCAGCAGCCAACCTTCCGACAGGGCCGACACCGGGGAGCTGTTTTTT
>NA|TRBJ2-7|TRBV27|TRBD2
CASSLSGLAGTYEQYF
TGTGCCAGCAGTTTATCAGGTCTAGCGGGCACCTACGAGCAGTACTTC
>NA|TRBJ2-1|TRBV5-1|TRBD2
CASSLYGGTSGDGEQFF
TGCGCCAGCAGCTTGTACGGTGGGACTAGCGGGGATGGTGAGCAGTTCTTC
>NA|TRBJ1-1|TRBV6-1|NA
CASSEDQGRTEAFF
TGTGCCAGCAGTGAAGACCAGGGGAGAACTGAAGCTTTCTTT
>NA|TRBJ1-1|TRBV27|TRBD1
CASSLSPDRGTEAFF
TGTGCCAGCAGTTTATCCCCGGACAGGGGGACTGAAGCTTTCTTT
>NA|TRBJ1-5|TRBV25-1|NA
CASSEPGVGQPQHF
TGTGCCAGCAGTGAACCCGGGGTAGGTCAGCCCCAGCATTTT
>few|TRBJ1-1|TRBV20-1|NA
CSASPGGSNTEAFF
TGCAGTGCTAGTCCCGGCGGGTCGAACACTGAAGCTTTCTTT
>once|TRBJ1-6|TRBV5-1|TRBD1
CASKSGQGYNSPLHF
TGCGCCAGCAAGTCGGGACAGGGATACAATTCACCCCTCCACTTT
>NA|TRBJ2-5|TRBV5-4|NA
CASSPGGGGGETQYF
TGTGCCAGCAGCCCAGGGGGCGGGGGGGGAGAGACCCAGTACTTC
>NA|TRBJ1-2|TRBV29-1|NA
CSVTRTNYGYTF
TGCAGCGTTACCAGGACTAACTATGGCTACACCTTC
>NA|TRBJ2-7|TRBV19|TRBD1
CASGHRDRDGEQYF
TGTGCCAGTGGTCACCGGGACAGGGATGGGGAGCAGTACTTC
>NA|TRBJ2-7|TRBV4-2|NA
CASSQDKTYEQYF
TGTGCCAGCAGCCAAGATAAAACCTACGAGCAGTACTTC
>few|TRBJ1-2|TRBV7-2|NA
CASSDGGRNYGYTF
TGTGCCAGCAGCGACGGCGGGAGGAACTATGGCTACACCTTC
>NA|TRBJ2-2|TRBV18|NA
CASSPNVGPGELFF
TGTGCCAGCTCACCGAATGTGGGGCCCGGGGAGCTGTTTTTT
>once|TRBJ2-5|TRBV5-6|NA
CASSLAGKQGRETQYF
TGTGCCAGCAGCTTGGCCGGAAAACAGGGAAGAGAGACCCAGTACTTC
>NA|TRBJ2-1|TRBV15|TRBD2
CATSREGLGPYNEQFF
TGTGCCACCAGCAGGGAGGGACTAGGCCCCTACAATGAGCAGTTCTTC
>NA|TRBJ2-5|TRBV4-1|TRBD2
CASSHVGGGLQETQYF
TGCGCCAGCAGCCATGTAGGCGGGGGGCTCCAAGAGACCCAGTACTTC
>NA|TRBJ1-4|TRBV9|TRBD1
CASSSRSGQSLEKLFF
TGTGCCAGCAGCTCACGGTCGGGACAGAGTCTTGAAAAACTGTTTTTT
>once|TRBJ1-1|TRBV19|NA
CASSIYGRGLGTEAFF
TGTGCCAGTAGTATCTACGGGCGGGGGCTGGGCACTGAAGCTTTCTTT
>NA|TRBJ1-2|TRBV2|NA
CASSDRVQGGYTF
TGTGCCAGCAGTGACAGGGTTCAAGGGGGCTACACCTTC
>NA|TRBJ1-4|TRBV7-2|NA
CASSPSWGGYEKLFF
TGTGCCAGCAGCCCATCCTGGGGGGGATATGAAAAACTGTTTTTT
>NA|TRBJ2-5|TRBV5-1|NA
CASSTAGRGDQETQYF
TGCGCCAGCAGCACGGCCGGGCGGGGAGACCAAGAGACCCAGTACTTC
>NA|TRBJ1-4|TRBV5-4|TRBD1
CASSYGQGQVREKLFF
TGTGCCAGCAGCTACGGCCAAGGACAGGTTCGAGAAAAACTGTTTTTT
>few|TRBJ1-1|TRBV27|NA
CASSHWGGMNTEAFF
TGTGCCAGCAGTCACTGGGGGGGGATGAACACTGAAGCTTTCTTT
>NA|TRBJ1-1|TRBV6-5|NA
CASRQNTEAFF
TGTGCCAGCAGACAGAACACTGAAGCTTTCTTT
>NA|TRBJ1-2|TRBV15|NA
CATRPGKGAAYGYTF
TGTGCCACCAGACCAGGGAAAGGGGCGGCCTATGGCTACACCTTC
>NA|TRBJ2-2|TRBV5-1|NA
CASSLTQRIDTGELFF
TGCGCCAGCAGCTTGACACAAAGAATTGACACCGGGGAGCTGTTTTTT
>NA|TRBJ1-4|TRBV4-1|NA
CASRDVWTLATNEKLFF
TGCGCCAGCAGGGACGTATGGACACTTGCAACTAATGAAAAACTGTTTTTT